This T cell receptor beta chain was documented in a study of blood T cell repertoires in COVID-19 (dated by TCRdb to the early 2020s). Turning to the overall study: The collaborator samples originated in the United States, Italy and Spain and spanned the acute and convalescent phases of COVID-19. The prospective study material was composed of cDNA or gDNA derived from T cells, B-cell-depleted T cells, or PBMCs. Deeply sampled blood TCRbeta repertoires from subjects exposed to, actively infected with, or recovered from COVID-19 were included in the dataset. A freely available public database, intended as a resource for researchers studying the immune response to SARS-CoV-2, is where the repertoires were released. The samples were drawn from the first 160 participants of the ongoing ImmuneRACE study and from 1,200 or so subjects provided by 6 global collaborators. The sample metadata nearly always contained a de-identified subject ID, COVID-19 status, age in years and sex. Where available, HLA class I and class II types were obtained from metadata supplied by the sample provider rather than from assay-based typing.

The investigation overall reported the following: Clinical and demographic metadata were provided uncurated, with the amount varying by source and participant.

TCRbeta CDR3 regions were amplified from genomic DNA by means of the immunoSEQ Assay, a bias-controlled multiplex PCR. Per the source publication's procedure: The number of nucleated cells in each sample was estimated from the amplification of reference gene primers within the assay. To quantify the absolute abundance of each unique TCRbeta CDR3 rearrangement, sequence reads were collapsed and filtered. For each sample, productive Simpson clonality was calculated as the square root of Simpson's diversity index over productive rearrangements. TCRdb retrieved this table from immuneACCESS and kept in-frame rearrangements only. Not all clones are present; in checked studies, unresolved V genes account for under half, and no reason is known for the remainder. V, J and clone size are those of that table, while D and trimming were read from the DNA. In all, the sample holds under 150,000 clones, and roughly four fifths of those were seen once. Roughly 14% of the sample goes to the ten largest clones.

The CDR3 goes from the cysteine to the phenylalanine over 12 residues. Only CDR3 DNA remains: 36 bases, in frame from the first base. The germline V gene provides CDR1 SGHDN and CDR2 FVKESK. V is cut by 0 bases and J by 9 bases, and the space between the germline ends is 6 bases. This clone was seen only a few times. Which antigen it targets is not known. No base quality information exists; no much larger clone differs at one position. Whole blood was collected in K2EDTA tubes by collaborating institutions according to the institutions' own protocols. For TCRbeta analysis, collaborators shipped samples in one of three forms: frozen whole blood, isolated PBMCs, or DNA extracted from either of those sample types.

The clonotype comes from a man older than 75 with acute or convalescent COVID-19. Sample: peripheral blood. The rearranged segments are TRBV14 and TRBJ2-4; the D gene cannot be named for sure. The DNA sequence is TGTGCCAGCAGCCAAGATCCGGGCATTCAGTACTTC. It encodes CASSQDPGIQYF.